Listed below are T cell receptor beta chains from one sample, sequenced in a study of T cells in narcolepsy. Libraries were prepared by immunoSEQ multiplex PCR; TCRdb keeps only in-frame clonotypes and omits some of them. The repertoire includes approximately 35,000 clones, more than 65% of them detected once, and about 2.3% sits in the top ten. The specimen sequenced was memory (CD45RA-) CD4+ T cells from blood. Receptor source: a human donor in good health. CDR3s include the opening cysteine and the closing phenylalanine or tryptophan. Fields, in order: J gene, V gene, D gene, clone size, CDR3 protein, CDR3 DNA. The D gene is left open where the match is weak. Clone size is given for some rows only: seen once, a few or many times, or a class if the clone is expanded.

J: TRBJ2-3
V: TRBV5-4
D: TRBD2
size: NA
CDR3: CASSAASGSTDTQYF
DNA: TGTGCCAGCAGCGCCGCTAGCGGAAGCACAGATACGCAGTATTTT

J: TRBJ1-2
V: TRBV6-5
D: NA
size: NA
CDR3: CASSSTYGYTF
DNA: TGTGCCAGCAGTTCTACTTATGGCTACACCTTC

J: TRBJ2-7
V: TRBV6-1
D: NA
size: NA
CDR3: CASSPGPEQYF
DNA: TGTGCCAGCAGCCCAGGACCCGAGCAGTACTTC

J: TRBJ2-5
V: TRBV23-1
D: NA
size: few
CDR3: CASISETQYF
DNA: TGCGCCAGCATCTCGGAGACCCAGTACTTC

J: TRBJ1-4
V: TRBV14
D: NA
size: few
CDR3: CASSQTQDEKLFF
DNA: TGTGCCAGCAGCCAAACGCAGGATGAAAAACTGTTTTTT

J: TRBJ1-3
V: TRBV29-1
D: TRBD1
size: NA
CDR3: CSVEGQGVGNTIYF
DNA: TGCAGCGTTGAAGGACAGGGAGTTGGAAACACCATATATTTT

J: TRBJ1-6
V: TRBV6-9
D: NA
size: few
CDR3: CASSSGEIAPLHF
DNA: TGTGCCAGCAGTTCTGGGGAAATAGCACCCCTCCACTTT

J: TRBJ1-6
V: TRBV2
D: NA
size: NA
CDR3: CASTAGNSPLHF
DNA: TGTGCCAGCACAGCCGGTAATTCACCCCTCCACTTT

J: TRBJ1-3
V: TRBV15
D: NA
size: once
CDR3: CATSTDGNSGNTIYF
DNA: TGTGCCACCAGCACTGACGGGAACTCTGGAAACACCATATATTTT

J: TRBJ1-1
V: TRBV29-1
D: NA
size: NA
CDR3: CSVLPTGMNTEAFF
DNA: TGCAGCGTCCTCCCCACTGGAATGAACACTGAAGCTTTCTTT

J: TRBJ1-4
V: TRBV2
D: NA
size: NA
CDR3: CASRIYTATNEKLFF
DNA: TGTGCCAGCAGGATTTACACTGCAACTAATGAAAAACTGTTTTTT